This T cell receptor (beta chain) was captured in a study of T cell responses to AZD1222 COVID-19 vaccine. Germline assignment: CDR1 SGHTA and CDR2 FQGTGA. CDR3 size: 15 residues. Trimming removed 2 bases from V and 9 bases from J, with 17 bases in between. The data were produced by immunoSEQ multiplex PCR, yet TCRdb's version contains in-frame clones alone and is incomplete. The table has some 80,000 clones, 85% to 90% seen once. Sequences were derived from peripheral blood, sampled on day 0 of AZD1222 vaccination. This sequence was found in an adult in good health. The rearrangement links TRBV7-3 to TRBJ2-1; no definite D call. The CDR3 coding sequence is TGTGCCAGCAGCTTATCAAATTCCCGGACCTTTGAGCAGTTCTTC. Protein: CASSLSNSRTFEQFF. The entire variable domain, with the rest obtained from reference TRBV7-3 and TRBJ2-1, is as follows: GAGVSQTPSNKVTEKGKYVELRCDPISGHTALYWYRQSLGQGPEFLIYFQGTGAADDSGLPNDRFFAVRPEGSVSTLKIQRTERGDSAVYLCASSLSNSRTFEQFFGPGTRLTVL.